This passage covers 29 T cell receptor beta chains from one sample sequenced in a study of circulating and synovial CD4+ cells in juvenile arthritis. The data were produced by immunoSEQ multiplex PCR, yet TCRdb's version contains in-frame clones alone and is incomplete. The data contain tens of thousands of clones, roughly 96% of them seen just once; the ten biggest clones take up under 0.2%. Sequencing was carried out using CD4+ T cells from blood. These receptors came from a human donor with juvenile idiopathic arthritis.

This chain joins TRBV28 and TRBJ2-5; 7 bases line up with TRBD2. This CDR3 region has 15 residues. Unmatched junction bases numbered 8, after V lost 2 bases and J lost 5 bases. Germline-derived CDR1 and CDR2 are MDHEN and SYDVKM. The CDR3: CASSLSGTRGETQYF. In DNA, the CDR3 is TGTGCCAGCAGTTTAAGCGGGACCCGAGGGGAGACCCAGTACTTC.

V is TRBV25-1 and J is TRBJ2-5, with a possible D match to TRBD1 (6 bases). This CDR3 has 15 amino acids. Germline V gene sequence: CDR1 MGHDK, CDR2 SYGVNS. Trimming stripped 5 bases from V and 2 bases from J, with 15 bases between. The CDR3 loop is CASSTRTVHQETQYF. The CDR3 DNA is TGTGCCAGCAGTACCCGGACAGTACATCAAGAGACCCAGTACTTC.

The rearrangement uses TRBV6-4 and TRBJ1-2, with D possibly TRBD1 on 6 matching bases. With 0 bases removed from V and 8 bases from J, the gap between germline ends came to 7 bases. CDR1 is MRHNA and CDR2 is SNTAGT in the germline V gene. CDR3 size: 12 residues. The CDR3 loop is CASSDSGGGYTF. The CDR3, as DNA: TGTGCCAGCAGTGACTCTGGGGGCGGCTACACCTTC.

The chain has TRBV28 and TRBJ1-2, with no clear D. Per the germline V gene, CDR1 is MDHEN and CDR2 is SYDVKM. Deletions cut 3 bases from V and 4 bases from J, with 12 bases between. This CDR3 has 14 amino acids. The CDR3 DNA reads as TGTGCCAGCAGTTTTACCCTTGGAGTCTATGGCTACACCTTC. This gives the protein CASSFTLGVYGYTF.

V is TRBV9 and J is TRBJ2-7; possible D gene TRBD1, 6 bases. Germline loops: CDR1 SGDLS, CDR2 YYNGEE. This CDR3 comprises 14 residues. V was clipped by 2 bases and J by 6 bases, with 15 bases between them. The CDR3 bases are TGTGCCAGCAGCGTGGGGGCTCCAACGAGCGAGCAGTACTTC. Its protein product is CASSVGAPTSEQYF.

The chain recombines TRBV7-6 with TRBJ1-1, with 8 bases lining up with TRBD1. The CDR3 has 14 amino acids. The trim removed 5 bases at V and 6 bases at J, leaving 8 bases unmatched. Germline assignment: CDR1 SGHVS and CDR2 FNYEAQ. CDR3 protein: CASSRTTGGAEAFF. In DNA, the CDR3 is TGTGCCAGCAGCCGAACTACAGGGGGGGCTGAAGCTTTCTTT.

The J gene is TRBJ2-3, the V gene TRBV9; 10 nucleotides match TRBD2. V lost 3 bases and J lost 1; bases outside the gene matches: 11. Germline CDR1 reads SGDLS; CDR2 reads YYNGEE. The CDR3 is 18 amino acids. The CDR3 sequence: CASSAGLGLAGGTDTQYF. The CDR3 nucleotides read TGTGCCAGCAGCGCAGGTCTGGGCCTAGCGGGAGGCACAGATACGCAGTATTTT.

The J gene is TRBJ1-1, the V gene TRBV7-9, with TRBD1 identical over 8 bases. The J segment lost 1 base and the V segment lost 2 bases, leaving 3 bases of the junction unmatched. This CDR3 has 15 residues. Germline assignment: CDR1 SEHNR and CDR2 FQNEAQ (reference sequence). CDR3: CASSLNQGANTEAFF. CDR3 DNA sequence: TGTGCCAGCAGCTTAAACCAGGGGGCGAACACTGAAGCTTTCTTT.

This chain links TRBV7-8 with TRBJ2-7, with a possible D match to TRBD2 (5 bases). The germline V gene encodes CDR1 SGHVS and CDR2 FQNEAQ. This CDR3 contains 16 residues. Deletions cut 1 base from V and 0 bases from J, with 13 bases between. The chain's CDR3 is CASSLERASNSYEQYF. The DNA of the CDR3 is TGTGCCAGCAGCTTAGAGAGGGCCTCAAACTCCTACGAGCAGTACTTC.

The rearrangement joins TRBV5-1 to TRBJ2-1; D perhaps matches TRBD1 (6 bases). The germline V gene encodes CDR1 SGHRS and CDR2 YFSETQ. V gave up 0 bases and J gave up 2 bases, with 6 bases separating them. The CDR3 consists of 14 residues. CDR3 protein: CASSLEGAYNEQFF. In DNA form, the CDR3 reads TGCGCCAGCAGCTTGGAGGGGGCCTACAATGAGCAGTTCTTC.

This chain links TRBV18 with TRBJ1-2, with D hard to call. V was shortened by 0 bases and J by 8 bases, with 13 bases between the two germline ends. Germline V CDR1 and CDR2: KGHSH, LQKENI. The CDR3 loop spans 14 amino acids. The CDR3 nucleotides are TGTGCCAGCTCACCACCCGACGGTGGCGGGGGCTACACCTTC. Translation: CASSPPDGGGGYTF.

This chain links TRBV29-1 with TRBJ1-1; a weak D match, TRBD1 (5 bases). CDR1 is SQVTM, CDR2 ANQGSEA, per germline. CDR3 length: 12 amino acids. Trimming pared 6 bases from V and 2 bases from J, leaving 10 bases between. Here the CDR3 reads CSVGLRNTEAFF. Here the CDR3 DNA reads TGCAGCGTGGGACTGAGAAACACTGAAGCTTTCTTT.

This chain links TRBV5-4 with TRBJ2-6; 11 positions match TRBD2. Looked up from germline, CDR1 is SGHNT and CDR2 is YYREEE (reference sequence). V was clipped by 6 bases and J by 4 bases; unmatched bases: 9. This CDR3 is 17 amino acids long. CDR3 in DNA: TGTGCCAGCACATTAGCGGGGGGGCCGGGGGGGGCCAACGTCCTGACTTTC. Protein product: CASTLAGGPGGANVLTF. The full variable domain, in which reference TRBV5-4 and TRBJ2-6 provide the parts outside the CDR3, is ETGVTQSPTHLIKTRGQQVTLRCSSQSGHNTVSWYQQALGQGPQFIFQYYREEENGRGNFPPRFSGLQFPNYSSELNVNALELDDSALYLCASTLAGGPGGANVLTFGAGSRLTVL.

The gene calls are TRBV27 and TRBJ1-5, with TRBD1 matching over 12 bases. The CDR3 covers 15 residues. From germline, CDR1 is MNHEY and CDR2 SMNVEV (reference sequence). The junction had 7 bases not matched to a gene; V was cut back by 8 bases and J by 5 bases. CDR3 in DNA: TGTGCCAGCCGATCCGGGACAGGGGGCTATCAGCCCCAGCATTTT. Protein product: CASRSGTGGYQPQHF.

This chain connects TRBV4-3 to TRBJ2-2; D gene ambiguous. This CDR3 region has 16 residues. CDR1 and CDR2 (germline): LGHNA, YSLEER. The V end was cut by 1 base, the J end by 1 base, with 10 bases between. The CDR3 sequence is CASSQGQVRNTGELFF. The CDR3 DNA sequence: TGCGCCAGCAGCCAAGGTCAGGTGAGGAACACCGGGGAGCTGTTTTTT.

This rearrangement joins TRBV28 to TRBJ2-7; D not certain. The V gene's germline CDR1 is MDHEN and CDR2 SYDVKM. The CDR3 loop spans 15 amino acids. V was cut by 6 bases and J by 0 bases, with 15 bases left in between. CDR3 sequence reads: CASSITSAGSYEQYF. DNA for the CDR3: TGTGCCAGCAGCATAACCTCGGCAGGCTCCTACGAGCAGTACTTC.

The V and J genes are TRBV18 and TRBJ2-7; D is perhaps TRBD1 (6 bases). The V gene lost 1 base and the J gene lost 2 bases, with 9 bases spanning the gap. CDR3 length equals 14 residues. Germline-derived CDR1 and CDR2 are KGHSH and LQKENI. The CDR3 sequence is CASSPRPGAYEQYF. The CDR3 DNA follows: TGTGCCAGCTCACCACGTCCAGGGGCCTACGAGCAGTACTTC.

This clone was detected only once. This chain joins TRBV28 and TRBJ1-1; tentatively, D is TRBD1 (5 bases). CDR1 is MDHEN and CDR2 is SYDVKM in the germline V gene. The length of the CDR3 is 16 residues. V was pared by 2 bases and J by 0 bases, with 13 bases between. CDR3 nucleotides: TGTGCCAGCAGTTTAGGGCGGACACCGATGAACACTGAAGCTTTCTTT. Translated, it gives CASSLGRTPMNTEAFF.

The chain combines TRBV9 with TRBJ2-1; TRBD2 matches at 7 bases. The CDR3 runs 14 residues. Germline trimming cut 3 bases from V and 8 bases from J; bases unmatched to any gene: 8. CDR1 is SGDLS, CDR2 YYNGEE, per germline. In DNA, the CDR3 is TGTGCCAGCAGCGCGGGGTCTAGCGGTTATGAGCAGTTCTTC. Amino acid sequence: CASSAGSSGYEQFF.

The chain uses TRBV2 and TRBJ1-1; D possibly corresponds to TRBD1 (6 bases). The V end lost 5 bases, the J end lost 5 bases, and 9 bases lay between the germline ends. Germline loops: CDR1 SNHLY, CDR2 FYNNEI. The CDR3 contains 12 residues. This CDR3 reads CASSLRGTEAFF. DNA of the CDR3: TGTGCCAGCAGTCTCAGGGGTACTGAAGCTTTCTTT.

This chain links TRBV4-1 with TRBJ2-2; TRBD2 agrees at 11 bases. The trim removed 5 bases at V and 4 bases at J, leaving 6 bases unmatched. Per the germline V gene, CDR1 is MGHRA and CDR2 is YSYEKL. The CDR3 has 16 amino acids. The CDR3 DNA reads TGCGCCAGCAGCTCCGGGACTAGCGGTCTCACCGGGGAGCTGTTTTTT. It specifies CASSSGTSGLTGELFF.

The V and J genes are TRBV5-1 and TRBJ2-3, with 8 bases lining up with TRBD2. Germline V gene lookup returns CDR1 SGHRS and CDR2 YFSETQ. This CDR3 spans 14 amino acids. V was pared by 6 bases and J by 6 bases, with 9 bases of the junction left unmatched. In nucleotides, the CDR3 is TGCGCCAGCACCTTACGGGGGGGCATGGATACGCAGTATTTT. It is translated as CASTLRGGMDTQYF.

Only a few counts were recorded for this clone. CDR3 protein: CASSYGTGSSGANVLTF. Here the CDR3 DNA reads TGTGCCAGCAGCTATGGGACAGGAAGCTCTGGGGCCAACGTCCTGACTTTC. V and J are TRBV5-6 and TRBJ2-6; 8 nucleotides match TRBD1. This CDR3 region has 17 residues. Germline CDR1 and CDR2: SGHDT and YYEEEE. Trimming cost V 3 bases and J 0 bases; bases outside gene matches: 5.

The gene calls are TRBV27 and TRBJ2-5; D is perhaps TRBD2 (7 bases). CDR3 size: 13 residues. The V end was cut by 8 bases, the J end by 4 bases, with 14 bases between. The germline V gene encodes CDR1 MNHEY and CDR2 SMNVEV (reference sequence). The CDR3 sequence: CASALGGGETQYF. The CDR3 DNA sequence: TGTGCCAGCGCCTTAGGGGGGGGAGAGACCCAGTACTTC.

This clone was seen a single time. The CDR3 bases are TGTGCCATCAGTGAGTCCCCTAGTATTGATACGCAGTATTTT. Translated: CAISESPSIDTQYF. The chain couples TRBV10-3 to TRBJ2-3; D gene ambiguous. The V end lost 0 bases, the J end lost 6 bases, and 10 bases lay between the germline ends. Germline CDR1 ENHRY, CDR2 SYGVKD. CDR3 length equals 14 residues.

This clone was found once. The V gene is TRBV7-9, the J gene TRBJ1-2, with 7 bases matching TRBD1. This CDR3 region has 11 residues. In germline, CDR1 is SEHNR, CDR2 FQNEAQ (reference sequence). J lost 6 bases, V lost 11 bases, and 6 bases had no gene match. Here the CDR3 reads CAGTTGNGYTF. The CDR3 DNA is TGTGCCGGCACGACAGGGAATGGCTACACCTTC.

A word on this clone: The junction shows a germline mismatch at one end, possibly a read error. The same CDR3 can be traced to other DNA sequences in this sample. The CDR3 DNA sequence: TGTGCCAGCTCACCTCAGGGAAATTCCCCCCTCCACTTT. Its protein is CASSPQGNSPLHF. This chain joins TRBV18 and TRBJ1-6, with D possibly being TRBD1 (5 bases). Per the germline V gene, CDR1 is KGHSH and CDR2 is LQKENI. CDR3 size: 13 residues.

The chain joins TRBV28 to TRBJ1-2; maybe TRBD1 (6 bases). The CDR3 sequence is 18 residues long. Germline loops: CDR1 MDHEN, CDR2 SYDVKM. Trimming stripped 4 bases from V and 2 bases from J, with 23 bases between. As DNA, the CDR3 is TGTGCCAGCAGTTCCCCTCGGGGGGCGCGCATTATAAACTATGGCTACACCTTC. Amino acid sequence: CASSSPRGARIINYGYTF.

The chain has TRBV7-3 and TRBJ2-5, with TRBD1 identical over 9 bases. CDR1 and CDR2 from the germline V gene are SGHTA and FQGTGA. The J segment lost 5 bases and the V segment lost 5 bases, leaving 12 bases of the junction unmatched. This CDR3 is 16 amino acids long. The CDR3 bases are TGTGCCAGCAGCCCCCGGGGTGGGACAGGGACGGAGACCCAGTACTTC. This codes for CASSPRGGTGTETQYF.